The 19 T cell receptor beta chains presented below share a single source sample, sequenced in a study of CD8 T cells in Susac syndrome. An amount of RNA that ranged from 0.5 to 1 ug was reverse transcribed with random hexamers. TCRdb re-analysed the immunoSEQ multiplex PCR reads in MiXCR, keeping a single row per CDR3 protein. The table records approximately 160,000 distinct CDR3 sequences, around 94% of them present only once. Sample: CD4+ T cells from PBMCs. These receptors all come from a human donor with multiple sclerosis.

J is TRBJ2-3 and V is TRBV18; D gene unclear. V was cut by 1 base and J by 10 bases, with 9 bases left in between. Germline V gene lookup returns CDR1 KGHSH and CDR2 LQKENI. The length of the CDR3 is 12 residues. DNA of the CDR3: TGTGCCAGCTCACCACAGGCAAGAGCGCAGTATTTT. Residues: CASSPQARAQYF. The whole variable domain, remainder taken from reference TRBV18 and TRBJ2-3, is NAGVMQNPRHLVRRRGQEARLRCSPMKGHSHVYWYRQLPEEGLKFMVYLQKENIIDESGMPKERFSAEFPKEGPSILRIQQVVRGDSAAYFCASSPQARAQYFGPGTRLTVL.

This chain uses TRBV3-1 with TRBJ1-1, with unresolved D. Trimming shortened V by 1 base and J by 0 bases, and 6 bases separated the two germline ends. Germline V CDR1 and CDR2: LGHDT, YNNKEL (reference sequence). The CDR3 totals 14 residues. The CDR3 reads CASSQGLLNTEAFF. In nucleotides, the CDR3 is TGTGCCAGCAGCCAAGGACTGCTGAACACTGAAGCTTTCTTT.

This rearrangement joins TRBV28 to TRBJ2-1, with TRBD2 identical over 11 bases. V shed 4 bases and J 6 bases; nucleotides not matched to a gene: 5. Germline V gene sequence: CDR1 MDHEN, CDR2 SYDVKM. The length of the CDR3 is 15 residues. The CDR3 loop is CASSSPGLAANEQFF. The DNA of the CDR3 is TGTGCCAGCAGTTCACCGGGACTAGCGGCCAATGAGCAGTTCTTC.

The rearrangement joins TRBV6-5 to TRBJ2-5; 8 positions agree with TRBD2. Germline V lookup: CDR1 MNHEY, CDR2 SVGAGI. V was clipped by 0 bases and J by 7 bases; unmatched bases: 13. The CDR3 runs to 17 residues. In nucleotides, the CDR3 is TGTGCCAGCAGTTACTCGTATAGGACTAGCCGGCAGGGGACCCAGTACTTC. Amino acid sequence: CASSYSYRTSRQGTQYF.

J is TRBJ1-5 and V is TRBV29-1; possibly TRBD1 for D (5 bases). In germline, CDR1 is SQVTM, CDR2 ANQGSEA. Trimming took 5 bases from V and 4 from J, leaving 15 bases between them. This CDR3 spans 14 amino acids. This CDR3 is CSVLVDSLNQPQHF. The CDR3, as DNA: TGCAGCGTTCTAGTCGACAGCCTAAATCAGCCCCAGCATTTT. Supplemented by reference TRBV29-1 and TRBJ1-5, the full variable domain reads SAVISQKPSRDICQRGTSLTIQCQVDSQVTMMFWYRQQPGQSLTLIATANQGSEATYESGFVIDKFPISRPNLTFSTLTVSNMSPEDSSIYLCSVLVDSLNQPQHFGDGTRLSIL.

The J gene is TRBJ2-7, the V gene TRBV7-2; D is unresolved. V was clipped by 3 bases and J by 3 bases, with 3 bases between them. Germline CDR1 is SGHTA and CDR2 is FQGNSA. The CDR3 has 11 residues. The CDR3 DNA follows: TGTGCCAGCAGCTTCGTCTACGAGCAGTACTTC. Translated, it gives CASSFVYEQYF.

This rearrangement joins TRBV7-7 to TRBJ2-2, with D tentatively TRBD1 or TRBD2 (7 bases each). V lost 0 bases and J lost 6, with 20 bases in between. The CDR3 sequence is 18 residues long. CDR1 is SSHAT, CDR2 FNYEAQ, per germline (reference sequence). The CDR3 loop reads CASSLAMRGTVGAGELFF. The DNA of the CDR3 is TGTGCCAGCAGCTTAGCGATGCGGGGGACAGTAGGGGCCGGGGAGCTGTTTTTT.

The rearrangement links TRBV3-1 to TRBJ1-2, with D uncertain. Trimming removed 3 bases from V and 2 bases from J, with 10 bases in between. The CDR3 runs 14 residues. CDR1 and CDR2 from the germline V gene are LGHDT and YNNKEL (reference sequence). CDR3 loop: CASSQDLTNYGYTF. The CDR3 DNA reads TGTGCCAGCAGCCAGGACTTGACGAACTATGGCTACACCTTC.

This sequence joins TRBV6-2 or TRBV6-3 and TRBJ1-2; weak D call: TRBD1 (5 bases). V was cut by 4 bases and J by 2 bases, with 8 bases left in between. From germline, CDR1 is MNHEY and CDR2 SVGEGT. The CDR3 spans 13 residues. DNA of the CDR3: TGTGCCAGCAGTTGGGACGGAAACTATGGCTACACCTTC. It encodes CASSWDGNYGYTF.

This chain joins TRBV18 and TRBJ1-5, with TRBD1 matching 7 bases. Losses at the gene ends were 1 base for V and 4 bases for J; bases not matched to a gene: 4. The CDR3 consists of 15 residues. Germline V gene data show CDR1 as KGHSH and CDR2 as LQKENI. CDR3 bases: TGTGCCAGCTCACCACGCGACAGGGATAATCAGCCCCAGCATTTT. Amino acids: CASSPRDRDNQPQHF.

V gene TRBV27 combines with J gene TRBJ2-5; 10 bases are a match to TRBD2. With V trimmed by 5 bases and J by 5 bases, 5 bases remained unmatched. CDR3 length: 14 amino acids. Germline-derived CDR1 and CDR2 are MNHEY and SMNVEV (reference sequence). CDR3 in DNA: TGTGCCAGCAGTGTCGCTAGCGGGAGCGAGACCCAGTACTTC. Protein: CASSVASGSETQYF.

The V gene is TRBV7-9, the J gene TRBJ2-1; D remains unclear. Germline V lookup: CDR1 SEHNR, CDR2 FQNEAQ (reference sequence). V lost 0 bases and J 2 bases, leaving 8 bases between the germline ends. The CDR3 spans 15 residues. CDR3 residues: CASSLAGPAYNEQFF. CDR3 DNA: TGTGCCAGCAGCTTAGCAGGTCCTGCCTACAATGAGCAGTTCTTC.

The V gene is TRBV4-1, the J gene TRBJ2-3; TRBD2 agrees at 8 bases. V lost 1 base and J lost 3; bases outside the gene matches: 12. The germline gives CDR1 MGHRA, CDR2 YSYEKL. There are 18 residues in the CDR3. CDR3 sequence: CASSQVSGSREETDTQYF. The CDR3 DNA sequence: TGCGCCAGCAGCCAAGTGAGCGGGAGCCGGGAGGAGACAGATACGCAGTATTTT.

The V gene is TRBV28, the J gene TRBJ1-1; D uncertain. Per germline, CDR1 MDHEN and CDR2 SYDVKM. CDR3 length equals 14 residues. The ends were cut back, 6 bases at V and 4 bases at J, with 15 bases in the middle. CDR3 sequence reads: CASSPQEWGTEAFF. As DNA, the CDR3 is TGTGCCAGCAGCCCCCAGGAGTGGGGCACTGAAGCTTTCTTT.

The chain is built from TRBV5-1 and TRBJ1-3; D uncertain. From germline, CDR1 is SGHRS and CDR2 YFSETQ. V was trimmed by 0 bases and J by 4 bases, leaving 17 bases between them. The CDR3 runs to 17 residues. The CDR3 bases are TGCGCCAGCAGCTTGGCCGGTGCGTCCGGAGGAGGAAACACCATATATTTT. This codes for CASSLAGASGGGNTIYF. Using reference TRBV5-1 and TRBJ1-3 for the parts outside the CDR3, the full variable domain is KAGVTQTPRYLIKTRGQQVTLSCSPISGHRSVSWYQQTPGQGLQFLFEYFSETQRNKGNFPGRFSGRQFSNSRSEMNVSTLELGDSALYLCASSLAGASGGGNTIYFGEGSWLTVV.

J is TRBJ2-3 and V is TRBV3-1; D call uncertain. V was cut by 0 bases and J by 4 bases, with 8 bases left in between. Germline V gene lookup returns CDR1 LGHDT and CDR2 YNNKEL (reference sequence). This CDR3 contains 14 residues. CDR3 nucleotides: TGTGCCAGCAGCCAAGAACCCACGCCAGATACGCAGTATTTT. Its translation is CASSQEPTPDTQYF.

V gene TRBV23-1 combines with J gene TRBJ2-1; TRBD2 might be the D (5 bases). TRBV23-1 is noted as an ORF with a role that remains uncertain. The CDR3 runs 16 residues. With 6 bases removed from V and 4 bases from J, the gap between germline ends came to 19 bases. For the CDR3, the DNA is TGCGCCAGCAGCGAATTACGGGGAAATTGTTACAATGAGCAGTTCTTC. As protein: CASSELRGNCYNEQFF.

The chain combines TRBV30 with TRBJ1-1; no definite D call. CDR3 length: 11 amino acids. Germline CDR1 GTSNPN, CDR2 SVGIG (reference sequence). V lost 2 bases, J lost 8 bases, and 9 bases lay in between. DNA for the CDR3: TGTGCCTGGAGTCTAGGACCCGAAGCTTTCTTT. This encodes CAWSLGPEAFF.

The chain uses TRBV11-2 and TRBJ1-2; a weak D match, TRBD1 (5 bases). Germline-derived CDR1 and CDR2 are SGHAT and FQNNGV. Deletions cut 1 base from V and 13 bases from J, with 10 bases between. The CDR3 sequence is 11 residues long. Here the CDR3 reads CASSLARGVTF. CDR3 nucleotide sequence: TGTGCCAGCAGCTTAGCAAGGGGAGTCACCTTC.